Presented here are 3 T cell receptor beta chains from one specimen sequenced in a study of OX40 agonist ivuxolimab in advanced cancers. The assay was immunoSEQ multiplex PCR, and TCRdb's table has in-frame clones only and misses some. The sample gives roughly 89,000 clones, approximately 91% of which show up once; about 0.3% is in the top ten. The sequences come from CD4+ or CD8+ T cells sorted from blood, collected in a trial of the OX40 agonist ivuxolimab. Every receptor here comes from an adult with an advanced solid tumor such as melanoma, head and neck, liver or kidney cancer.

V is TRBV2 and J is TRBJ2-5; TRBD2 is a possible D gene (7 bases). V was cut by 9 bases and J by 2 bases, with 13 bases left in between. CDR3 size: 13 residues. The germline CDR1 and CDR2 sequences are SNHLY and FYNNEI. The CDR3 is CARRAGAQETQYF. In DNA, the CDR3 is TGTGCCAGACGGGCGGGGGCTCAAGAGACCCAGTACTTC.

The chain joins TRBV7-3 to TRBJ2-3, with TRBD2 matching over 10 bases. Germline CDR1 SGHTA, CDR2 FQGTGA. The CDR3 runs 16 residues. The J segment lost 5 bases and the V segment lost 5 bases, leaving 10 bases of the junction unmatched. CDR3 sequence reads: CASSPGSGRGGDTQYF. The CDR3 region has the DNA TGTGCCAGCAGCCCCGGGAGCGGGAGGGGGGGAGATACGCAGTATTTT.

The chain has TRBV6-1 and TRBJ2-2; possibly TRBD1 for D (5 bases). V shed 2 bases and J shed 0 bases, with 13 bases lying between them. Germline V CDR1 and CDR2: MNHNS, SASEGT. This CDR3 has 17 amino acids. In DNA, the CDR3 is TGTGCCAGCAGTGAATCGCTGACAGCCGCGAACACCGGGGAGCTGTTTTTT. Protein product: CASSESLTAANTGELFF.